The present T cell receptor beta chain was sequenced within a study of OX40 agonist ivuxolimab in advanced cancers. Study-wide context: Partial responses occurred in Three dose-escalation patients, one with hepatocellular carcinoma and two with cutaneous melanoma. General study results and limits: Certain nonresponders likewise exhibited a low normalized T-cell clonal expansion. Dosing at 0.1 to 3.0 mg/kg was accompanied by clonal expansion of CD4+ and CD8+ blood T cells by week 6.

Blood got drawn at baseline, again on cycle 4 day 1, and then on cycle 7 day 1. This table comes from immunoSEQ multiplex PCR, and its TCRdb copy is limited to in-frame clones, with some not included. The profile covers over 65,000 clones, with more than 80% appearing a single time and roughly 2.3% taken by the ten largest. To note about this clone: Antigen: not known.

Germline V gene data show CDR1 as SSHAT and CDR2 as FNYEAQ (reference sequence). This CDR3 has 13 residues. Unmatched junction bases numbered 7, after V lost 6 bases and J lost 10 bases. The source is an adult with an advanced solid tumor such as melanoma, head and neck, liver or kidney cancer. This sample comprised CD4+ or CD8+ T cells sorted from blood, obtained in a trial of the OX40 agonist ivuxolimab. This chain uses TRBV7-7 with TRBJ2-1; 9 nucleotides line up with TRBD2. CDR3 bases: TGTGCCAGCAGTGCGATTGCGGGGGGGGAGCAGTTCTTC. Amino acid sequence: CASSAIAGGEQFF.